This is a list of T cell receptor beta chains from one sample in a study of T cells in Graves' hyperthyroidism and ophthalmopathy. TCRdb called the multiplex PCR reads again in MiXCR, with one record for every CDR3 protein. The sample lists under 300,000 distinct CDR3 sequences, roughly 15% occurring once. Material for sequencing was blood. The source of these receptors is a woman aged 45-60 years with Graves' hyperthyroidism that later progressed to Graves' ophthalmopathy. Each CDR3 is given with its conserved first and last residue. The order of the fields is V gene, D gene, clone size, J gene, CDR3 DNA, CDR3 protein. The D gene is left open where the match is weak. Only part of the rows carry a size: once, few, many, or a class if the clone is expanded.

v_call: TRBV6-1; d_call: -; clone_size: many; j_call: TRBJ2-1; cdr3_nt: TGTGCCAGCAGCGGAAGCTCCTACAATGAGCAGTTCTTC; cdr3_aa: CASSGSSYNEQFF
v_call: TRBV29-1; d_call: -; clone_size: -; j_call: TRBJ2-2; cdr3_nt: TGCAGCGTTAAGAACGCCGGGGAGCTGTTTTTT; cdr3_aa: CSVKNAGELFF
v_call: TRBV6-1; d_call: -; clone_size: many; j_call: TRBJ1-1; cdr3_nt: TGTGCCAGCAGTGAATTCCGTGAGAACACTGAAGCTTTCTTT; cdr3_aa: CASSEFRENTEAFF
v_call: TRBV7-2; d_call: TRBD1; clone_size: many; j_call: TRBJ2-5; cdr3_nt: TGTGCCAGCAGCTTAGCGAGGGGACAGTGGGTGCCGACACAAAGGGAGACCCAGTACTTC; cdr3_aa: CASSLARGQWVPTQRETQYF
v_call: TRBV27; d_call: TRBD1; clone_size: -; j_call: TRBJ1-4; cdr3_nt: TGTGCCAGCAGTCCCGACAGGGTCCCTAATGAAAAACTGTTTTTT; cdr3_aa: CASSPDRVPNEKLFF
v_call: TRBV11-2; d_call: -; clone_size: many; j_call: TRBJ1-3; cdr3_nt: TGTGCCAGCAGCTTAGATCCAAACTCTGGAAACACCATATATTTT; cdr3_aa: CASSLDPNSGNTIYF
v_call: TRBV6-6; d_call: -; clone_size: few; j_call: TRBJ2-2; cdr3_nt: TGTGCCAGCAGTTACTCAGCCTATGGAACTTTCCCGACCGGGGAGCTGTTTTTT; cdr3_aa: CASSYSAYGTFPTGELFF
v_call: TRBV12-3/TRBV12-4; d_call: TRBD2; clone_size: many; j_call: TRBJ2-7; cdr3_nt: TGTGCCAGCAGCCCGACTAGCGGGCCCGCCTACGAGCAGTACTTC; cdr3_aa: CASSPTSGPAYEQYF
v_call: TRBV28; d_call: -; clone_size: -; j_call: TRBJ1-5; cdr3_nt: TGTGCCAGCAGTCCGGGGGCGCAGCAGCCCCAGCATTTT; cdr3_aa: CASSPGAQQPQHF
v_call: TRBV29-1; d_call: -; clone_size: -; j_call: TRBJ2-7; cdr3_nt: TGCAGCGTTGCCGGGACCAGATACTACGAGCAGTACTTC; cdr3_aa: CSVAGTRYYEQYF
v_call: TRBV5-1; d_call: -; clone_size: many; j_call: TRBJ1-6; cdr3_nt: TGCGCCAGCAGCGATACTAATTCACCCCTCCACTTT; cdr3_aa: CASSDTNSPLHF
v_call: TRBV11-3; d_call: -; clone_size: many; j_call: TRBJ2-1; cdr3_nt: TGTGCCAGCAGCTTAGACACTGAGCAGTTCTTC; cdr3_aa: CASSLDTEQFF
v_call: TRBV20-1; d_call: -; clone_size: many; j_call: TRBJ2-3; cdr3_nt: TGCAGTGCTATAACCTCTGGGACTAGCACAGATACGCAGTATTTT; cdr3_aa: CSAITSGTSTDTQYF
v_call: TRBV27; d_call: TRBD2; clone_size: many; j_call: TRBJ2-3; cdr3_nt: TGTGCCAGCAGTTTTCCACCGACTAGCGGGGATGGGTCAGATACGCAGTATTTT; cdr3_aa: CASSFPPTSGDGSDTQYF
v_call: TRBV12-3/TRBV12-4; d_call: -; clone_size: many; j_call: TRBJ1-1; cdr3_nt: TGTGCCAGCAGTTTAGGTCTGGCTGAGAACACTGAAGCTTTCTTT; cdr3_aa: CASSLGLAENTEAFF
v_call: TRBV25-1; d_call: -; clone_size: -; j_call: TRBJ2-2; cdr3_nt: TGTGCCAGCAGTGGGGTCCTCTCGAACACCGGGGAGCTGTTTTTT; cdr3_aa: CASSGVLSNTGELFF
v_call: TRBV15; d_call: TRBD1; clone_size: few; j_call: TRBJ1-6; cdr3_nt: TGTGCCACCAGCAGTTTACAGGGGTTTTATAATTCACCCCTCCACTTT; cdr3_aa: CATSSLQGFYNSPLHF
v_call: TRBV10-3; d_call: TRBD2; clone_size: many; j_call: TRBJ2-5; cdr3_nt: TGTGCCTCAAGACTGGCCGGGGGGGAAGAGACCCAGTACTTC; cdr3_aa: CASRLAGGEETQYF
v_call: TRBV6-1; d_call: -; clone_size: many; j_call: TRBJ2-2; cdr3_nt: TGTGCCAGCAGCCAGTCAGGAACGGGGACCGGGGAGCTGTTTTTT; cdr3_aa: CASSQSGTGTGELFF
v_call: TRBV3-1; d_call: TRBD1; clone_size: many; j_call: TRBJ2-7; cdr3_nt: TGTGCCAGCTCACGACAGGGGGCAGCATACGAGCAGTACTTC; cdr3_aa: CASSRQGAAYEQYF
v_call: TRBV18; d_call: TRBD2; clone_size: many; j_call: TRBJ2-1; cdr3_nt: TGTGCCAGCTCACTCACAACAGGGCGGGCGGGAGGCGATGAGCAGTTCTTC; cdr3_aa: CASSLTTGRAGGDEQFF
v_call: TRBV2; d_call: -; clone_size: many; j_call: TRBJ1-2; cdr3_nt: TGTGCCAGCAGGGCAGGGTTTAGTAACTATGGCTACACCTTC; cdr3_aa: CASRAGFSNYGYTF
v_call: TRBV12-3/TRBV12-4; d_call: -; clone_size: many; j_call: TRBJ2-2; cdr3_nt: TGTGCCAGCAGTTCCTGGACAGCCACCGGGGAGCTGTTTTTT; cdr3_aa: CASSSWTATGELFF
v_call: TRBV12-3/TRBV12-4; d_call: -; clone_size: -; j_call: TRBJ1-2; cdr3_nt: TGTGCCAGCAGTTTCGGCAGGGAGGCCGGCTACACCTTC; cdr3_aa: CASSFGREAGYTF
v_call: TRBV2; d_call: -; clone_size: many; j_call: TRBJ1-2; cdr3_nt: TGTGCCAGCAGGCCAGGCCGGGAGGGCTACACCTTC; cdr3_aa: CASRPGREGYTF
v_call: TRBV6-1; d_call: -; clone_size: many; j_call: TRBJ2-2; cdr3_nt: TGTGCCAGCACCGTAAGGGGGTCCGGGGAGCTGTTTTTT; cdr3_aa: CASTVRGSGELFF
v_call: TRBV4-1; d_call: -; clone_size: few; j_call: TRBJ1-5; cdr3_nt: TGCGCCAGCAGCCAAGAGGCGGCAGCCCGTCGTCTGCCCCAGCATTTT; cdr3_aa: CASSQEAAARRLPQHF
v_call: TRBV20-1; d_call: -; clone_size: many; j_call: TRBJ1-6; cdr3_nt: TGCAGTGCTAGAGTTTCACAGTTCCCTAATTCACCCCTCCACTTT; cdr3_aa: CSARVSQFPNSPLHF
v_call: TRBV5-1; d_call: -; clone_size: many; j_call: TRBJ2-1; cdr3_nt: TGCGCCAGCAGCTTGTTCTCCTACAATGAGCAGTTCTTC; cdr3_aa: CASSLFSYNEQFF
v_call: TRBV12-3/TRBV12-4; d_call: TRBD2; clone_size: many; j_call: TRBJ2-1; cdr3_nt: TGTGCCAGCAGTTTAGGTGGGAGCGGGAGAACGGCAAATGAGCAGTTCTTC; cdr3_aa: CASSLGGSGRTANEQFF
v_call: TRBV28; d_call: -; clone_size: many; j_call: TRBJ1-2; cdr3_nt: TGTGCCAGCAGTCAGGGAGGACCCAACTATGGCTACACCTTC; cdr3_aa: CASSQGGPNYGYTF
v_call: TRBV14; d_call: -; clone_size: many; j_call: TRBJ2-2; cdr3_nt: TGTGCCAGCAGCCAAGGACACGCCGGGGAGCTGTTTTTT; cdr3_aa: CASSQGHAGELFF